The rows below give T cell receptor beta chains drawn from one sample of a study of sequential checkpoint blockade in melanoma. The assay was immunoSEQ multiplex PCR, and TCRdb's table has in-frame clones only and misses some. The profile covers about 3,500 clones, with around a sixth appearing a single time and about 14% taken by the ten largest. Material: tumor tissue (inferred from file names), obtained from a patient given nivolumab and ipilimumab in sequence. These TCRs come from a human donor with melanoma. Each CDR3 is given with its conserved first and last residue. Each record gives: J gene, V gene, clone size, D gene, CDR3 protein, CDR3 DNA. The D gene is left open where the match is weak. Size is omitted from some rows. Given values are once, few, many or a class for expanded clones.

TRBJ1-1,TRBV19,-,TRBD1,CASTHRTGMNTEAFF,TGTGCCAGTACCCATCGGACAGGGATGAACACTGAAGCTTTCTTT
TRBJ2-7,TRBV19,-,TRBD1,CASSIGQGAGSYEQYF,TGTGCCAGTAGTATTGGGCAGGGGGCCGGCTCCTACGAGCAGTACTTC
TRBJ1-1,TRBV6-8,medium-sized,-,CASSLMNTEAFF,TGTGCCAGCAGTTTAATGAACACTGAAGCTTTCTTT
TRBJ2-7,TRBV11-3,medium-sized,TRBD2,CASSLWTSEREQYF,TGTGCCAGCAGCTTATGGACTAGCGAACGCGAGCAGTACTTC
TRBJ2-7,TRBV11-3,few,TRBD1,CASSSKLHDRADEQYF,TGTGCCAGCAGCTCGAAACTTCATGACAGGGCCGACGAGCAGTACTTC
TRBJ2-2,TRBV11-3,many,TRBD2,CASSLSGLAGVSHTGELFF,TGTGCCAGCAGCCTATCGGGACTAGCGGGAGTTTCGCACACCGGGGAGCTGTTTTTT
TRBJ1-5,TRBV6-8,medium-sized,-,CASSYSRNQPQHF,TGTGCCAGCAGTTACAGCAGGAATCAGCCCCAGCATTTT
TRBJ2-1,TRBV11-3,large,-,CASRDPSSYNEQFF,TGTGCCAGCAGAGACCCAAGCTCCTACAATGAGCAGTTCTTC
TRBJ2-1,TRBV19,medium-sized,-,CASSIQGNYNEQFF,TGTGCCAGTAGTATACAGGGGAACTACAATGAGCAGTTCTTC
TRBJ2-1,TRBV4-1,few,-,CATKGGWGGVPLNEQFF,TGCGCCACCAAGGGGGGATGGGGAGGGGTTCCCCTCAATGAGCAGTTCTTC
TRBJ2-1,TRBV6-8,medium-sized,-,CASSYGGSLRSDKGGEQFF,TGTGCCAGCAGTTACGGCGGCTCCCTCAGGAGCGACAAAGGCGGTGAGCAGTTCTTC
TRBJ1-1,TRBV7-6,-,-,CASSLKGRGNTEAFF,TGTGCCAGCAGCTTAAAAGGGAGGGGAAACACTGAAGCTTTCTTT
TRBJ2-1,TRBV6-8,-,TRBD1,CASSYIRTGGFNEQFF,TGTGCCAGCAGTTATATCAGGACAGGGGGATTCAATGAGCAGTTCTTC
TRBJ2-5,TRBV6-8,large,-,CASSYQIQETQYF,TGTGCCAGCAGTTATCAGATTCAAGAGACCCAGTACTTC
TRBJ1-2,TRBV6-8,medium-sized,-,CASSQQGGSDGYTF,TGTGCCAGCAGCCAACAGGGAGGGAGTGATGGCTACACCTTC
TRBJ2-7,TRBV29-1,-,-,CSVGHLGYEQYF,TGCAGCGTTGGTCACCTGGGGTACGAGCAGTACTTC
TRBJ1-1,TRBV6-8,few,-,CASRRLSTENTEAFF,TGTGCCAGCAGGCGTCTTTCGACAGAGAACACTGAAGCTTTCTTT
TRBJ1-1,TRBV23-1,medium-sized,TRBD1,CASSPTGGDTEAFF,TGCGCCAGCAGCCCTACAGGGGGGGACACTGAAGCTTTCTTT
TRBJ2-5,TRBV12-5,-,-,CASGLVRSPQETQYF,TGTGCTAGTGGTTTGGTACGGAGCCCACAAGAGACCCAGTACTTC
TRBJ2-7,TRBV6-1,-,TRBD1,CASSEDGTGTYYEQYF,TGTGCCAGCAGTGAAGATGGGACAGGGACCTACTACGAGCAGTACTTC
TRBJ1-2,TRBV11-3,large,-,CASSLLSGGHGYTF,TGTGCCAGCAGCTTACTATCCGGAGGACACGGCTACACCTTC
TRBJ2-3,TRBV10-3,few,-,CAISEPRADTQYF,TGTGCCATCAGTGAGCCGAGGGCAGATACGCAGTATTTT
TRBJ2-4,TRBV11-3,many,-,CASSFVGVAKNIQYF,TGTGCCAGCAGCTTCGTAGGGGTAGCCAAAAACATTCAGTACTTC
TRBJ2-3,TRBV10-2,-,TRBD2,CASSAQEGLAGAANHLTDTQYF,TGCGCCAGCAGTGCCCAGGAGGGACTAGCGGGAGCGGCAAACCACCTCACAGATACGCAGTATTTT
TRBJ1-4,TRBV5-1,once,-,CASRANTKGTNEKLFF,TGCGCCAGCCGAGCAAATACGAAGGGAACTAATGAAAAACTGTTTTTT
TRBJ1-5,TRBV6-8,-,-,CASSPRLNTLSNQPQHF,TGTGCCAGCAGTCCCCGTCTAAACACCCTGAGCAATCAGCCCCAGCATTTT
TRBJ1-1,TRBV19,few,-,CASSPPWGAFF,TGTGCCAGTAGTCCTCCGTGGGGAGCTTTCTTT
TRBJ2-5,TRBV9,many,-,CASSESPAQETQYF,TGTGCCAGCAGTGAGTCCCCAGCTCAAGAGACCCAGTACTTC
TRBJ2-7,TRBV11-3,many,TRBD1,CASSVQGAVGLGEQYF,TGTGCCAGCAGCGTACAGGGGGCTGTCGGACTTGGTGAGCAGTACTTC
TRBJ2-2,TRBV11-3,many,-,CASSPNGGSGGVAGELFF,TGTGCCAGCAGCCCCAACGGCGGATCGGGGGGCGTCGCCGGGGAGCTGTTTTTT
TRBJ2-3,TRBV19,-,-,CASSPEEGGGTDTQYF,TGTGCCAGTAGTCCGGAAGAGGGCGGGGGCACAGATACGCAGTATTTT
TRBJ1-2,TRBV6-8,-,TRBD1,CASSSRQGGYGYTF,TGTGCCAGCAGTTCAAGGCAGGGGGGATATGGCTACACCTTC
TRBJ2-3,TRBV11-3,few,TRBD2,CASSLPFGRSSGSSDTQYF,TGTGCCAGCAGCTTACCGTTCGGCAGGTCTAGCGGGAGCTCAGATACGCAGTATTTT
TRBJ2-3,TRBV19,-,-,CASSRPYLSTDTQYF,TGTGCCAGCAGCCGGCCCTACCTCAGCACAGATACGCAGTATTTT
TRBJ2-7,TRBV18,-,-,CASSPPITRQIYPYEQYF,TGTGCCAGCTCACCACCGATTACACGCCAGATCTATCCCTACGAGCAGTACTTC
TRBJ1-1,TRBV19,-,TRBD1,CASRGPTGRSANTEAFF,TGTGCCAGTAGGGGCCCGACAGGGAGAAGCGCGAACACTGAAGCTTTCTTT
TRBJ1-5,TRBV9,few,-,CASRSGGGNQPQHF,TGTGCCAGCCGGTCGGGAGGAGGTAATCAGCCCCAGCATTTT
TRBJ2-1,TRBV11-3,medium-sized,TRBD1,CASSSGQGDYNEQFF,TGTGCCAGCAGCTCCGGACAGGGGGACTACAATGAGCAGTTCTTC
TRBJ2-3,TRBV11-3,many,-,CASSLVVAVGDTQYF,TGTGCCAGCAGCTTGGTAGTAGCGGTAGGGGATACGCAGTATTTT
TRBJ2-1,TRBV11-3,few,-,CASSFLQGPQGEQFF,TGTGCCAGCAGCTTCCTTCAGGGGCCCCAGGGTGAGCAGTTCTTC
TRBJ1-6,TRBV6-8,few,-,CASRLLIGGAGNSPLHF,TGTGCCAGCAGACTCTTGATCGGCGGGGCCGGGAATTCACCCCTCCACTTT
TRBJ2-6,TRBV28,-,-,CASSSYTVSNVLTF,TGTGCCAGCAGTTCGTACACGGTCAGCAACGTCCTGACTTTC
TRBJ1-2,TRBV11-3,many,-,CASSQAYEVQGYTF,TGTGCCAGCAGCCAAGCGTACGAGGTACAGGGCTACACCTTC
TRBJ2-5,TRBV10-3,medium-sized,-,CAISESRETQYF,TGTGCCATCAGTGAGTCACGAGAGACCCAGTACTTC
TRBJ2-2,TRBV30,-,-,CAWSGGRYTGELFF,TGTGCCTGGAGTGGGGGGAGGTACACCGGGGAGCTGTTTTTT
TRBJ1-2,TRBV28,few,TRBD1,CASIRDSFNYGYTF,TGTGCCAGCATCAGGGACAGCTTTAACTATGGCTACACCTTC
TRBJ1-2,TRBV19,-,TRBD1,CASNDQGVGDYGYTF,TGTGCCAGTAATGATCAGGGGGTGGGCGACTATGGCTACACCTTC
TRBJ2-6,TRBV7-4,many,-,CASTFSGANVLTF,TGTGCCAGCACCTTCTCTGGGGCCAACGTCCTGACTTTC
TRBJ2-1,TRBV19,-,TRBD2,CASSPTSGIEQFF,TGTGCCAGTAGTCCGACTAGCGGGATTGAGCAGTTCTTC
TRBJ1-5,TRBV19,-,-,CASSTVPNRPQHF,TGTGCCAGTAGTACCGTCCCTAATCGGCCCCAGCATTTT
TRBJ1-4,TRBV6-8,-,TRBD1,CASSPDRGREKLFF,TGTGCCAGCAGCCCTGACAGGGGGCGTGAAAAACTGTTTTTT
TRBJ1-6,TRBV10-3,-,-,CAISEWDKNSPLHF,TGTGCCATCAGTGAGTGGGACAAAAATTCACCCCTCCACTTT
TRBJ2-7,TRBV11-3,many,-,CASSLDGTDRDEQYF,TGTGCCAGCAGCTTAGATGGCACAGACCGGGACGAGCAGTACTTC
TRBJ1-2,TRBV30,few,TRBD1,CAWSLGQEGYTF,TGTGCCTGGTCCTTGGGACAGGAGGGCTACACCTTC